This T cell receptor beta chain emerged from a study of T-cell memory formation after mild COVID-19. 5'RACE primed from the constant segment yielded TCR alpha and TCR beta cDNA libraries bearing sample barcodes and UMIs. TCRdb called the 5' RACE reads again in MiXCR, with one record for every CDR3 protein. The sample yields 280,000 or so distinct CDR3 sequences, 7% to 10% seen once. The CDR3 totals 13 residues. V shed 6 bases and J shed 5 bases, with 13 bases lying between them. Germline assignment: CDR1 SEHNR and CDR2 FQNEAQ (reference sequence). Sequencing used PBMCs or a T cell subset sorted from them (not recorded which). The source of this sequence is a man in his late teens or twenties who had mild COVID-19 (a few samples of this study predate the infection). Cell type and time point are not known. This chain connects TRBV7-9 to TRBJ1-2, with D possibly matching TRBD1 (6 bases). The CDR3 DNA reads as TGTGCCAGCAGTACCGGGACACTTTATGGCTACACCTTC. Translating gives CASSTGTLYGYTF.